The present T cell receptor beta chain was sequenced within a study of shared clonotypes between healthy human individuals. Study-wide results and caveats: On the whole, naive subsets had larger estimated richness than memory subsets had. In contrast to clonotypes shared by all four donors, non-shared clonotypes had lower generation probabilities.

This table comes from immunoSEQ multiplex PCR, and its TCRdb copy is limited to in-frame clones, with some not included. There are more than 2,000,000 clones in the sample; roughly 92% occur only once, and over 0.12% lies in the top ten. Points on this clone: The target antigen is unknown.

Germline assignment: CDR1 SGHDT and CDR2 YYEEEE. CDR3 size: 16 residues. The V gene end was trimmed by 4 bases and the J gene end by 7 bases; junction bases not matched to a gene: 9. The chain employs TRBV5-6 and TRBJ2-1; the match to TRBD2 covers 12 bases. Sequences were obtained from naive CD4+ T cells sorted from blood. As to subset: CD45RA+ positively selected. This clonotype was sampled from a young man in good health. CDR3 amino acids: CASSTATSGSGNEQFF. The CDR3 bases are TGTGCCAGCAGCACTGCGACTAGCGGGAGTGGGAATGAGCAGTTCTTC.